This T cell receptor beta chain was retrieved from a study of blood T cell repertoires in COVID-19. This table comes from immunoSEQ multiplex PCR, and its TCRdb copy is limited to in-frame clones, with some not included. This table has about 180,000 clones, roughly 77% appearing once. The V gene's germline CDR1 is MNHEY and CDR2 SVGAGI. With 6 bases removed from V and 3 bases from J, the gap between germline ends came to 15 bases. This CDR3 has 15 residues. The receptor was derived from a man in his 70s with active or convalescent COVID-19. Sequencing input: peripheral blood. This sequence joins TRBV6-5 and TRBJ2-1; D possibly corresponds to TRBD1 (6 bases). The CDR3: CASRSYRVDYNEQFF. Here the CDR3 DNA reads TGTGCCAGCAGATCATACAGGGTGGACTACAATGAGCAGTTCTTC.